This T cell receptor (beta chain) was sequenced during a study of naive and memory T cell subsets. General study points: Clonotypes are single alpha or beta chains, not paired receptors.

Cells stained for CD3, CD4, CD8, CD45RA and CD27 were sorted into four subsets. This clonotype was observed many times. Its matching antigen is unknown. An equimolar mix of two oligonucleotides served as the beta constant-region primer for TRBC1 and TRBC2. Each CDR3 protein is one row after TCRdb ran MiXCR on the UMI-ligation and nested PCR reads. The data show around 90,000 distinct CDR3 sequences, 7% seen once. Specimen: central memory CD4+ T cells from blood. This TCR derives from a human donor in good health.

This CDR3 reads CASSDGQGGNQPQHF. In nucleotides, the CDR3 is TGTGCCAGCAGTGATGGACAGGGAGGCAATCAGCCCCAGCATTTT. V gene TRBV6-1 combines with J gene TRBJ1-5; 8 positions agree with TRBD1. There are 15 residues in the CDR3. V was pared by 3 bases and J by 2 bases, with 3 bases of the junction left unmatched. The germline V gene encodes CDR1 MNHNS and CDR2 SASEGT.